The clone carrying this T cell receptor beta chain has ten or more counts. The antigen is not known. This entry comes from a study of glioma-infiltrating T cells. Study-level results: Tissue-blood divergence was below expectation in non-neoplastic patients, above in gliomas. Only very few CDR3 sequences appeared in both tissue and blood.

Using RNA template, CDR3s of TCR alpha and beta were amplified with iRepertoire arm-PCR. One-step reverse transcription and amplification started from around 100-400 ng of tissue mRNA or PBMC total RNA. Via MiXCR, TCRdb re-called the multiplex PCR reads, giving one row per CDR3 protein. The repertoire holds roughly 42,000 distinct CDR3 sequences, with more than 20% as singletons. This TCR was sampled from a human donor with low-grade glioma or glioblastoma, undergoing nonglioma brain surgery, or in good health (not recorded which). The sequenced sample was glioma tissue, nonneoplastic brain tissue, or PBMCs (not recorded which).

The CDR3, as DNA: TGTGCCACCGGGACTAATACCGGGGAGCTGTTTTTT. As protein: CATGTNTGELFF. The V and J genes are TRBV12-3 or TRBV12-4 and TRBJ2-2; 7 nucleotides line up with TRBD2. This CDR3 spans 12 amino acids. The trim removed 10 bases at V and 5 bases at J, leaving 4 bases unmatched.